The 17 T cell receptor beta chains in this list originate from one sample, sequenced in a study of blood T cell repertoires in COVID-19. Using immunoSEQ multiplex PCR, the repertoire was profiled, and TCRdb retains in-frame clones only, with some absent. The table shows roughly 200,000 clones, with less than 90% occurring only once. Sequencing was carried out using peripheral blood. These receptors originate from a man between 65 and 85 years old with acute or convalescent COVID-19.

CDR3 region: CASSDGTGVRGYTF. CDR3 coding DNA: TGTGCCAGCAGTGACGGGACAGGGGTTCGTGGCTACACCTTC. V and J are TRBV27 and TRBJ1-2, with 10 bases aligning to TRBD1. CDR1 MNHEY and CDR2 SMNVEV come from the germline V gene (reference sequence). The CDR3 has 14 amino acids. V shed 5 bases and J 7 bases; nucleotides not matched to a gene: 7.

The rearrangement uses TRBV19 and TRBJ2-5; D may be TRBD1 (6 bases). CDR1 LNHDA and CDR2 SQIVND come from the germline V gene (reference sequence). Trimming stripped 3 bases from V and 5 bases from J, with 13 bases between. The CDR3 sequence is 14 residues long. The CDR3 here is CASSIQGFGETQYF. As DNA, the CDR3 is TGTGCCAGTAGTATCCAGGGGTTCGGGGAGACCCAGTACTTC.

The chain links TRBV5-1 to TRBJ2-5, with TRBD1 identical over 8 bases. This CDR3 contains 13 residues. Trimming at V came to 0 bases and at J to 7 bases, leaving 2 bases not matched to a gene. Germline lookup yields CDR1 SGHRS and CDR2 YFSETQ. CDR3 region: CASSLDGTGTQYF. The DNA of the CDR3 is TGCGCCAGCAGCTTGGATGGGACAGGGACCCAGTACTTC.

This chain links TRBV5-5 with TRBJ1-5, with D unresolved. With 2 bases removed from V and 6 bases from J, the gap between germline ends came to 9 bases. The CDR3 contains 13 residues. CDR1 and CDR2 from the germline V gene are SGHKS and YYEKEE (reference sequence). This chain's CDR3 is CASSLSGGQPQHF. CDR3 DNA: TGTGCCAGCAGCTTATCGGGTGGTCAGCCCCAGCATTTT.

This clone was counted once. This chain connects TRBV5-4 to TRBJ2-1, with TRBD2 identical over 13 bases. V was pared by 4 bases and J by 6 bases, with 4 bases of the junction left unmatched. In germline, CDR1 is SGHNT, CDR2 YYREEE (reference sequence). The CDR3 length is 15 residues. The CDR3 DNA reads TGTGCCAGCAGCACCCGACTAGCGGGAGGCAATGAGCAGTTCTTC. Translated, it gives CASSTRLAGGNEQFF.

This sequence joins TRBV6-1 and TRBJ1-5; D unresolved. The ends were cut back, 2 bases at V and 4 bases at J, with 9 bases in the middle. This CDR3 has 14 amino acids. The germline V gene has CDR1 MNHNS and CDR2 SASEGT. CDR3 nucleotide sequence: TGTGCCAGCAGTGAATCGGGGTCTAATCAGCCCCAGCATTTT. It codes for CASSESGSNQPQHF.

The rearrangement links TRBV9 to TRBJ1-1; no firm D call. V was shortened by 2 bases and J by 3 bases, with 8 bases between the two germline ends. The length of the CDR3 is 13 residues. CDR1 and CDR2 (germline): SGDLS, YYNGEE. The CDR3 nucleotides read TGTGCCAGCAGCGTCGGGAGGTACACTGAAGCTTTCTTT. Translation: CASSVGRYTEAFF.

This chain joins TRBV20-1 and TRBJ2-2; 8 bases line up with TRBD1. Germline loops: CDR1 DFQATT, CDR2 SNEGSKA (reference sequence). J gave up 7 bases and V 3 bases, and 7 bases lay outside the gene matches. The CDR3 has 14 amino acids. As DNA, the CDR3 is TGCAGTGCTAGTCGGCAGGGGGCGGGCGGGGAGCTGTTTTTT. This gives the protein CSASRQGAGGELFF.

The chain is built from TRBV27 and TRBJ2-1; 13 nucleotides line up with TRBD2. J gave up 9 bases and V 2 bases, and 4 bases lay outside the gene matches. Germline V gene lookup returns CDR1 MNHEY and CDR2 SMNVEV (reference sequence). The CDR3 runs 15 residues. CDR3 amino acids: CASSLGLAGEGEQFF. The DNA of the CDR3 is TGTGCCAGCAGTTTAGGACTAGCGGGAGAGGGTGAGCAGTTCTTC.

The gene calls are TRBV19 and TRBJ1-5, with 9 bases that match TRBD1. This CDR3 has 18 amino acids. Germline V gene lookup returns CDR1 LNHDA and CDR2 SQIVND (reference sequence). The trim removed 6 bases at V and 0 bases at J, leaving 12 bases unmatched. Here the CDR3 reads CASRPSGTGSYSNQPQHF. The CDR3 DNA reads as TGTGCCAGTAGGCCCTCCGGGACAGGGAGCTATAGCAATCAGCCCCAGCATTTT. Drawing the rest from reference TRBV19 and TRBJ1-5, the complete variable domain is DGGITQSPKYLFRKEGQNVTLSCEQNLNHDAMYWYRQDPGQGLRLIYYSQIVNDFQKGDIAEGYSVSREKKESFPLTVTSAQKNPTAFYLCASRPSGTGSYSNQPQHFGDGTRLSIL.

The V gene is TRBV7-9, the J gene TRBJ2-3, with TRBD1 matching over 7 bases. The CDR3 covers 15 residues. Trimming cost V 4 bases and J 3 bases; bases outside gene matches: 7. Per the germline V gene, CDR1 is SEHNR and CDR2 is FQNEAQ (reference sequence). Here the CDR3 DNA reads TGTGCCAGCAGCTCACAGGGGATTGGGACAGATACGCAGTATTTT. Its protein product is CASSSQGIGTDTQYF.

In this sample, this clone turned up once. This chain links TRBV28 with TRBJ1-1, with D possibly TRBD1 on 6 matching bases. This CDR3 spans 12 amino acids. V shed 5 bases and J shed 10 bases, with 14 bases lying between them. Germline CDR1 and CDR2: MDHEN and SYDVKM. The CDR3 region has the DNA TGTGCCAGCAGTCTACAGGGCAGCGGAGCTTTCTTT. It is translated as CASSLQGSGAFF.

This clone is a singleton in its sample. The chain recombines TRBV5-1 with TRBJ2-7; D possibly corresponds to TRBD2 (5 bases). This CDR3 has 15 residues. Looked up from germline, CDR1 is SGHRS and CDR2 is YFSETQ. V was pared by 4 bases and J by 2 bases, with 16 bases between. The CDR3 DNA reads TGCGCCAGCAGCGTCGGGGTCAGCGGAACCTACGAGCAGTACTTC. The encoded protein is CASSVGVSGTYEQYF.

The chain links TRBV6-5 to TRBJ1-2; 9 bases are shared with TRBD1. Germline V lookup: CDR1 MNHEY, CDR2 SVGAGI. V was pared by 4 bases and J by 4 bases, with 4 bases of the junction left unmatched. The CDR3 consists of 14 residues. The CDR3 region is CASSLQGAGYGYTF. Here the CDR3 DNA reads TGTGCCAGCAGTTTACAGGGGGCCGGCTATGGCTACACCTTC.

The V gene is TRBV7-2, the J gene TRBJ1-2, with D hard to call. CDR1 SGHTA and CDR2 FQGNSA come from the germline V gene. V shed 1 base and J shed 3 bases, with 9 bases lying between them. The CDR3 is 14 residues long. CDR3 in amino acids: CASSLGTSYYGYTF. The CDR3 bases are TGTGCCAGCAGCTTAGGCACTTCGTACTATGGCTACACCTTC.

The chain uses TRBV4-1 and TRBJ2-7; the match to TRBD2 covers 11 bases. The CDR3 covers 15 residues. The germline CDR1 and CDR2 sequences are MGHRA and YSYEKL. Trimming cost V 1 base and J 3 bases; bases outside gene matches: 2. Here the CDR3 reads CASSQAGTSGYEQYF. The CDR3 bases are TGCGCCAGCAGCCAAGCCGGGACTAGCGGCTACGAGCAGTACTTC.

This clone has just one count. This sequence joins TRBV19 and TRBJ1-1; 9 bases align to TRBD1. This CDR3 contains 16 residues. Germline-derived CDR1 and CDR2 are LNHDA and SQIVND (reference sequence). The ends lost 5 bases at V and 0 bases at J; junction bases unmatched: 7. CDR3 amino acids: CASSPGQGALNTEAFF. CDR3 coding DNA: TGTGCCAGTAGTCCGGGACAGGGCGCTTTGAACACTGAAGCTTTCTTT.